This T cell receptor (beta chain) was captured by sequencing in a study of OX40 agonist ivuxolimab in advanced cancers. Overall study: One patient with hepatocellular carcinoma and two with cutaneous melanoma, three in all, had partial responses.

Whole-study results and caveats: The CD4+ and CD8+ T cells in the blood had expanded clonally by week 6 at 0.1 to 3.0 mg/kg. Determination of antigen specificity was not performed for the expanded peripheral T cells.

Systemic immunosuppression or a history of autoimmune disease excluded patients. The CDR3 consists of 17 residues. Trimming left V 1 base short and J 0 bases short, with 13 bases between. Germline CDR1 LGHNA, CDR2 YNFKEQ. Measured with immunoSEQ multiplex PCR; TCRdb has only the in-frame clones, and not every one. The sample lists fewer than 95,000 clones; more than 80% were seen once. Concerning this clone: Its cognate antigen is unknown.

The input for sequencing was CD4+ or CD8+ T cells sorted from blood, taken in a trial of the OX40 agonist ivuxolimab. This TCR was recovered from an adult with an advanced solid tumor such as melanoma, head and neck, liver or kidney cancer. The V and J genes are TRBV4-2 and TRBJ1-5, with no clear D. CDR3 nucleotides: TGTGCCAGCAGCCAAGTTTTGAGCCTAAATAGCAATCAGCCCCAGCATTTT. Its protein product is CASSQVLSLNSNQPQHF.